The 21 T cell receptor beta chains below all came from one sample that was sequenced in a study of T cells expressing NK-cell markers. With the 5' RACE reads reprocessed, TCRdb shows one record per CDR3 protein and no DNA. The sample has approximately 440,000 distinct CDR3 sequences. The sequencing sample was made of blood T cells: a sorted CD56 or NKG2C T cell subset, CD4+ or CD8+ T cells, or bulk PBMC T cells (not recorded which). Receptors originate from a woman between 50 and 59 years old in good health.

The V and J genes are TRBV12-3 or TRBV12-4 and TRBJ2-2; the D gene TCRdb calls, TRBD2, cannot be checked with no DNA. This CDR3 region has 16 residues. The CDR3 protein is CASCPLVSGNTGELFF.

The chain uses TRBV19 and TRBJ2-7; TCRdb selects TRBD1, and the lack of DNA leaves this call unchecked. Germline V lookup: CDR1 LNHDA, CDR2 SQIVND (reference sequence). The CDR3 runs to 14 residues. CDR3 region: CASRDVRGTYEQYF. The variable domain in full, with the rest retrieved from reference TRBV19 and TRBJ2-7, is DGGITQSPKYLFRKEGQNVTLSCEQNLNHDAMYWYRQDPGQGLRLIYYSQIVNDFQKGDIAEGYSVSREKKESFPLTVTSAQKNPTAFYLCASRDVRGTYEQYFGPGTRLTVT.

The V and J genes are TRBV4-1 and TRBJ2-2; TCRdb indicates TRBD1, and absent DNA this call remains unverified. The CDR3 extends over 18 amino acids. Germline V gene data show CDR1 as MGHRA and CDR2 as YSYEKL. The CDR3 spells CASSQEGQGAANTGELFF.

The chain has TRBV24-1 and TRBJ2-1; TCRdb indicates TRBD1, and absent DNA this call remains unverified. The CDR3 spans 16 residues. Germline V gene sequence: CDR1 KGHDR, CDR2 SFDVKD. CDR3 loop: CATSDPGTGHWNEQFF.

The V and J genes are TRBV20-1 and TRBJ2-5; there is no DNA to check the TCRdb D call of TRBD2. Germline V CDR1 and CDR2: DFQATT, SNEGSKA (reference sequence). The CDR3 runs 15 residues. This chain's CDR3 is CSATRSSGSWETQYF.

The chain has TRBV5-1 and TRBJ1-4; TCRdb's assignment of TRBD1 cannot be checked, as there is no DNA. Per the germline V gene, CDR1 is SGHRS and CDR2 is YFSETQ. This CDR3 comprises 20 residues. The CDR3 loop reads CASCPNPTGLRVATNEKLFF.

The J gene is TRBJ1-1, the V gene TRBV4-1; TCRdb selects TRBD1, and the lack of DNA leaves this call unchecked. The CDR3 contains 15 residues. The germline gives CDR1 MGHRA, CDR2 YSYEKL. CDR3 sequence: CASSHRQGVGPEAFF.

CDR3 sequence reads: CSALRGPGTQYF. V is TRBV20-1 and J is TRBJ2-3; absent DNA, TCRdb's TRBD1 call cannot be checked. The CDR3 loop spans 12 amino acids. Germline loops: CDR1 DFQATT, CDR2 SNEGSKA (reference sequence).

V gene TRBV18 combines with J gene TRBJ2-5; TCRdb's D gene call, TRBD1, goes unchecked for lack of DNA. In germline, CDR1 is KGHSH, CDR2 LQKENI. This CDR3 is 14 amino acids long. The CDR3: CASAPSGIQETQYF.

The chain has TRBV4-1 and TRBJ2-1; there is no DNA to check the TCRdb D call of TRBD2. CDR1 and CDR2 from the germline V gene are MGHRA and YSYEKL. The length of the CDR3 is 16 residues. The CDR3: CASSQASGSYDNEQFF.

The chain's CDR3 is CASGLAGEYEQYF. The rearrangement uses TRBV10-3 and TRBJ2-7; TCRdb selects TRBD2, and the lack of DNA leaves this call unchecked. Germline V gene lookup returns CDR1 ENHRY and CDR2 SYGVKD. The CDR3 has 13 residues.

This rearrangement joins TRBV27 to TRBJ2-5; TCRdb picks TRBD2, but there is no DNA to check that call. The CDR3 is 15 amino acids. Per the germline V gene, CDR1 is MNHEY and CDR2 is SMNVEV (reference sequence). CDR3 sequence reads: CASSFGGRAGETQYF.

This chain joins TRBV3-1 and TRBJ2-2. CDR1 LGHDT and CDR2 YNNKEL come from the germline V gene (reference sequence). The length of the CDR3 is 15 residues. The CDR3 loop is CASSPTASPTGELFF.

V is TRBV6-5 and J is TRBJ1-1; absent DNA, TCRdb's TRBD1 call cannot be checked. The CDR3 runs 15 residues. In germline, CDR1 is MNHEY, CDR2 SVGAGI. The CDR3 here is CASSGGQGGGFEAFF.

The chain is built from TRBV7-6 and TRBJ2-1; TCRdb gives TRBD1 as the D gene, but with no DNA this cannot be confirmed. The CDR3 covers 14 residues. Germline V lookup: CDR1 SGHVS, CDR2 FNYEAQ. CDR3 residues: CASSLDDRANEQFF.

This chain joins TRBV20-1 and TRBJ1-4. The CDR3 runs 11 residues. Germline V gene data show CDR1 as DFQATT and CDR2 as SNEGSKA (reference sequence). CDR3 protein: CSARDDMGLFF.

The CDR3 region is CASSQVTGLWPQHF. The chain links TRBV3-1 to TRBJ1-5; the D call of TRBD1 rests on TCRdb alone, since no DNA is present to check it. Germline CDR1 is LGHDT and CDR2 is YNNKEL (reference sequence). The length of the CDR3 is 14 residues.

The rearrangement joins TRBV29-1 to TRBJ2-2; TCRdb picks TRBD1, but there is no DNA to check that call. The germline V gene has CDR1 SQVTM and CDR2 ANQGSEA. The CDR3 is 16 amino acids. CDR3 protein: CSVLPGRGQSSGELFF.

This chain links TRBV2 with TRBJ1-5; the TCRdb call, TRBD1, lacks DNA for checking. Per germline, CDR1 SNHLY and CDR2 FYNNEI. The CDR3 runs to 16 residues. The CDR3 is CASREPGALGNQPQHF. Combining the CDR3 with reference TRBV2 and TRBJ1-5 gives the whole variable domain EPEVTQTPSHQVTQMGQEVILRCVPISNHLYFYWYRQILGQKVEFLVSFYNNEISEKSEIFDDQFSVERPDGSNFTLKIRSTKLEDSAMYFCASREPGALGNQPQHFGDGTRLSIL.

The chain uses TRBV7-9 and TRBJ1-4; as DNA is missing, the TRBD1 call by TCRdb cannot be tested. CDR3 length: 14 residues. Germline V lookup: CDR1 SEHNR, CDR2 FQNEAQ (reference sequence). This chain's CDR3 is CASSLSGGHEKLFF.

The V gene is TRBV10-3, the J gene TRBJ2-3; TCRdb calls TRBD2, which cannot be checked without DNA. The germline V gene has CDR1 ENHRY and CDR2 SYGVKD. There are 14 residues in the CDR3. CDR3 protein: CATGEGLSTDTQYF.